These 22 T cell receptor beta chains share one sample of origin, sequenced in a study of blood T cell repertoires in COVID-19. Sequencing was performed with immunoSEQ multiplex PCR; in TCRdb, only in-frame clones are kept and a portion is missing. The sample lists approximately 240,000 clones; approximately 91% were seen once. Sequencing input: peripheral blood. The origin of the receptors is a man aged 30 to 39 with COVID-19, enrolled during active disease.

The CDR3 sequence: CASSEPGLAGGTNTQYF. The CDR3 bases are TGTGCCAGCAGTGAACCGGGACTAGCGGGGGGGACTAATACGCAGTATTTT. The chain has TRBV6-1 and TRBJ2-3; the match to TRBD2 covers 16 bases. V dropped 2 bases and J dropped 7; count of bases not matched to a gene: 6. The V gene's germline CDR1 is MNHNS and CDR2 SASEGT. The CDR3 totals 17 residues.

The rearrangement uses TRBV7-9 and TRBJ1-5; 9 nucleotides match TRBD1. The CDR3 contains 15 residues. V was clipped by 6 bases and J by 3 bases; unmatched bases: 6. Germline V gene lookup returns CDR1 SEHNR and CDR2 FQNEAQ (reference sequence). The CDR3: CASRAGTGINQPQHF. CDR3 nucleotide sequence: TGTGCCAGCAGGGCCGGGACAGGGATCAATCAGCCCCAGCATTTT.

About this clone: The sample has other DNA sequences that encode this CDR3 too. The chain recombines TRBV10-3 with TRBJ2-7; TRBD1 matches at 7 bases. Germline V gene data show CDR1 as ENHRY and CDR2 as SYGVKD. Germline trimming cut 6 bases from V and 1 base from J; bases unmatched to any gene: 3. The CDR3 has 13 residues. Here the CDR3 reads CAIRRDSSYEQYF. The CDR3 DNA is TGTGCCATCAGACGGGACAGTTCCTACGAGCAGTACTTC.

V usage is TRBV9 and J usage is TRBJ1-4; weak D call: TRBD1 (6 bases). The V and J ends lost 4 bases and 3 bases respectively, with 13 bases between them. This CDR3 has 15 amino acids. Germline V CDR1 and CDR2: SGDLS, YYNGEE. CDR3 amino acids: CASSTRDKPNEKLFF. The DNA of the CDR3 is TGTGCCAGCAGCACACGGGACAAACCTAATGAAAAACTGTTTTTT.

This sequence joins TRBV27 and TRBJ1-1; TRBD1 might be the D (6 bases). Trimming took 5 bases from V and 5 from J, leaving 12 bases between them. Germline loops: CDR1 MNHEY, CDR2 SMNVEV (reference sequence). The CDR3 is made up of 13 amino acids. CDR3 in DNA: TGTGCCAGCAGTGTCTCCAGGGGAACTGAAGCTTTCTTT. Its translation is CASSVSRGTEAFF.

CDR3 bases: TGTGCCAGCAGCCCGAGGGAGAATTCACCCCTCCACTTT. Translation gives CASSPRENSPLHF. V usage is TRBV12-3 or TRBV12-4 and J usage is TRBJ1-6; D is unclear. The CDR3 has 13 residues. Trimming removed 6 bases at V and 7 bases at J, with 10 bases between.

The V call is TRBV25-1, the J call TRBJ1-6; 7 bases are a match to TRBD1. J lost 8 bases, V lost 7 bases, and 8 bases had no gene match. Germline V lookup: CDR1 MGHDK, CDR2 SYGVNS. The CDR3 consists of 14 residues. This CDR3 is CASTTTGSDSPLHF. CDR3 in DNA: TGTGCCAGCACCACGACAGGGAGCGATTCACCCCTCCACTTT.

This chain joins TRBV9 and TRBJ1-3, with 9 bases matching TRBD1. The CDR3 sequence is 16 residues long. Trimming at V came to 3 bases and at J to 3 bases, leaving 7 bases not matched to a gene. CDR1 is SGDLS and CDR2 is YYNGEE in the germline V gene. CDR3 bases: TGTGCCAGCAGCGGATACAGGGGGCTAGGTGGAAACACCATATATTTT. Protein sequence: CASSGYRGLGGNTIYF.

This sequence joins TRBV13 and TRBJ1-4, with D maybe TRBD1 (5 bases). This CDR3 region has 16 residues. V was clipped by 2 bases and J by 3 bases, with 13 bases between them. Germline loops: CDR1 PRHDT, CDR2 FYEKMQ (reference sequence). CDR3 sequence: CASSLTETGANEKLFF. CDR3 sequence (DNA): TGTGCCAGCAGCTTAACTGAAACAGGAGCTAATGAAAAACTGTTTTTT.

The CDR3 region is CASSPPGRVGETQYF. As DNA, the CDR3 is TGTGCCAGCTCACCACCGGGCAGGGTGGGAGAGACCCAGTACTTC. The genes are TRBV18 and TRBJ2-5, with D maybe TRBD1 (5 bases). CDR1 and CDR2 from the germline V gene are KGHSH and LQKENI. V was shortened by 0 bases and J by 4 bases, with 12 bases between the two germline ends. The CDR3 has 15 residues.

The gene calls are TRBV5-1 and TRBJ1-4; D gene uncertain. The germline CDR1 and CDR2 sequences are SGHRS and YFSETQ. V was clipped by 1 base and J by 7 bases, with 17 bases between them. CDR3 length equals 16 residues. The DNA of the CDR3 is TGCGCCAGCAGCTTGATGACTGGGAGTCCAGGTGAAAAACTGTTTTTT. Protein sequence: CASSLMTGSPGEKLFF. Variable domain in full (rest from reference TRBV5-1 and TRBJ1-4): KAGVTQTPRYLIKTRGQQVTLSCSPISGHRSVSWYQQTPGQGLQFLFEYFSETQRNKGNFPGRFSGRQFSNSRSEMNVSTLELGDSALYLCASSLMTGSPGEKLFFGSGTQLSVL.

The V call is TRBV11-3, the J call TRBJ1-2; 7 positions agree with TRBD1. Trimming took 5 bases from V and 1 from J; bases not matched to a gene: 7. The CDR3 covers 15 residues. Per germline, CDR1 SGHNT and CDR2 YENEEA. The CDR3 DNA follows: TGTGCCAGCAGCCCGGGACAGCTTTTTAACTATGGCTACACCTTC. Translating gives CASSPGQLFNYGYTF.

V gene TRBV19 combines with J gene TRBJ1-2, with TRBD1 as a possible D gene (6 bases). Per the germline V gene, CDR1 is LNHDA and CDR2 is SQIVND (reference sequence). The CDR3 is 15 amino acids. V was trimmed by 3 bases and J by 5 bases, leaving 16 bases between them. The chain's CDR3 is CASSIPRGGIYGYTF. Here the CDR3 DNA reads TGTGCCAGTAGTATCCCCAGGGGAGGGATATATGGCTACACCTTC.

The chain combines TRBV7-2 with TRBJ2-5; 8 bases are shared with TRBD2. V gave up 1 base and J gave up 5 bases; unmatched junction bases: 9. This CDR3 has 16 residues. The germline V gene has CDR1 SGHTA and CDR2 FQGNSA. The CDR3 loop is CASSLVFRGGVETQYF. The CDR3 DNA reads as TGTGCCAGCAGCTTAGTGTTCCGGGGGGGCGTTGAGACCCAGTACTTC.

The rearrangement uses TRBV11-2 and TRBJ2-4, with 10 positions matching TRBD2. Per the germline V gene, CDR1 is SGHAT and CDR2 is FQNNGV. Trimming removed 8 bases from V and 9 bases from J; junction bases left unmatched: 16. The CDR3 has 16 residues. The chain's CDR3 is CASGKPSGGPSGIQYF. CDR3 DNA sequence: TGTGCCAGCGGGAAGCCTAGCGGGGGCCCTAGTGGCATTCAGTACTTC.

J is TRBJ1-1 and V is TRBV6-1, with 7 bases lining up with TRBD1. Germline CDR1 MNHNS, CDR2 SASEGT. CDR3 size: 15 residues. J gave up 4 bases and V 2 bases, and 7 bases lay outside the gene matches. The chain's CDR3 is CASSELGGAGTEAFF. The CDR3 nucleotides are TGTGCCAGCAGTGAATTAGGGGGCGCGGGCACTGAAGCTTTCTTT.

The genes are TRBV7-2 and TRBJ2-7, with D unresolved. CDR3 size: 11 residues. The V and J ends lost 5 bases and 7 bases respectively, with 9 bases between them. The germline V gene encodes CDR1 SGHTA and CDR2 FQGNSA. The CDR3 DNA is TGTGCCAGCAGCGAACGCGGTGAGCAGTACTTC. The encoded protein is CASSERGEQYF. The variable domain in full, with the rest retrieved from reference TRBV7-2 and TRBJ2-7, is GAGVSQSPSNKVTEKGKDVELRCDPISGHTALYWYRQSLGQGLEFLIYFQGNSAPDKSGLPSDRFSAERTGGSVSTLTIQRTQQEDSAVYLCASSERGEQYFGPGTRLTVT.

The CDR3 here is CASSKGTGVNYGYTF. The CDR3 bases are TGTGCCAGTAGTAAAGGGACAGGGGTTAACTATGGCTACACCTTC. V gene TRBV19 combines with J gene TRBJ1-2; 10 bases agree with TRBD1. The germline CDR1 and CDR2 sequences are LNHDA and SQIVND (reference sequence). The CDR3 has 15 amino acids. The V segment lost 4 bases and the J segment 1 base; nucleotides outside the gene matches: 3.

This chain connects TRBV6-5 to TRBJ1-1, with D tentatively TRBD1 (5 bases). The germline V gene has CDR1 MNHEY and CDR2 SVGAGI. With 5 bases removed from V and 7 bases from J, the gap between germline ends came to 17 bases. CDR3 length equals 14 residues. The CDR3 reads CASSRAQGRDEAFF. In DNA, the CDR3 is TGTGCCAGCAGTAGGGCCCAGGGAAGGGATGAAGCTTTCTTT.

The chain combines TRBV10-3 with TRBJ1-5; TRBD1 matches at 8 bases. The CDR3 length is 14 residues. The junction had 1 base not matched to a gene; V was cut back by 2 bases and J by 4 bases. The germline CDR1 and CDR2 sequences are ENHRY and SYGVKD. The CDR3 reads CAISEGQGNQPQHF. CDR3 nucleotide sequence: TGTGCCATCAGTGAGGGACAGGGTAATCAGCCCCAGCATTTT.

The gene calls are TRBV19 and TRBJ1-5; TRBD1 matches 8 bases. Per the germline V gene, CDR1 is LNHDA and CDR2 is SQIVND (reference sequence). V shed 3 bases and J 3 bases; nucleotides not matched to a gene: 4. This CDR3 spans 15 amino acids. CDR3: CASSMTGASNQPQHF. Here the CDR3 DNA reads TGTGCCAGTAGTATGACAGGGGCTTCCAATCAGCCCCAGCATTTT.

The chain uses TRBV21-1 and TRBJ1-3. TRBV21-1 is termed a pseudogene. The CDR3 covers 14 residues. CDR3 region: CASSKARHRNTIYF. CDR3 DNA sequence: TGTGCCAGCAGCAAAGCGCGGCACCGAAACACCATATATTTT.